These 6 T cell receptor beta chains share one sample of origin, sequenced in a study of graft-versus-host responses after intestinal transplantation. These receptors are not linked to any known antigen. Sequencing was performed with immunoSEQ multiplex PCR; in TCRdb, only in-frame clones are kept and a portion is missing. The sample has roughly 70,000 clones; over 70% are singletons. The sequenced sample was unstimulated CD4+ T cells sorted from spleen or lymph node cells, obtained before transplant. All receptors derive from a human donor who was the organ donor for an intestinal transplant.

The chain combines TRBV9 with TRBJ1-2, with 9 nucleotides matching TRBD1. V lost 0 bases, J lost 5 bases, and 8 bases stayed unmatched. CDR1 and CDR2 (germline): SGDLS, YYNGEE. CDR3 length equals 16 residues. This CDR3 reads CASSVATGGEGYGYTF. CDR3 DNA: TGTGCCAGCAGCGTAGCTACAGGGGGCGAAGGGTATGGCTACACCTTC.

This clone was seen only a few times. J is TRBJ1-4 and V is TRBV28, with a tentative D call TRBD1 (5 bases). The length of the CDR3 is 15 residues. CDR1 and CDR2 from the germline V gene are MDHEN and SYDVKM. Between the trimmed V and J ends, which lost 5 bases and 6 bases, there was a span of 16 bases. CDR3 loop: CASSSRGENYEKLFF. The CDR3 nucleotides read TGTGCCAGCAGTAGTAGGGGCGAGAATTATGAAAAACTGTTTTTT.

Regarding this clone: The sample carries other DNA sequences with the same CDR3. The CDR3 protein is CASSVQGTDTQYF. The DNA of the CDR3 is TGTGCCAGCAGCGTTCAGGGGACAGATACGCAGTATTTT. The rearrangement links TRBV9 to TRBJ2-3, with D perhaps matching TRBD1 (6 bases). This CDR3 region has 13 residues. Germline CDR1 and CDR2: SGDLS and YYNGEE. Trimming cost V 2 bases and J 3 bases, with 7 bases left between them.

This clone was recorded a few times. In DNA form, the CDR3 reads TGTGCCAGCAGCGTTGGGCCAGGGTCAGTAGATACGCAGTATTTT. Translation: CASSVGPGSVDTQYF. The chain is built from TRBV5-6 and TRBJ2-3; the D gene is possibly TRBD1 (5 bases). Germline V gene data show CDR1 as SGHDT and CDR2 as YYEEEE. Trimming stripped 4 bases from V and 5 bases from J, with 17 bases between. The CDR3 sequence is 15 residues long.

The CDR3 is CASSRGGTEAFF. The DNA of the CDR3 is TGTGCCAGCAGCAGAGGGGGCACTGAAGCTTTCTTT. The chain has TRBV11-3 and TRBJ1-1, with D tentatively TRBD1 (6 bases). The germline V and J ends were trimmed by 5 bases and 4 bases, with 8 bases remaining between them. This CDR3 has 12 amino acids. In germline, CDR1 is SGHNT, CDR2 YENEEA.

The chain combines TRBV19 with TRBJ1-1; the D is unclear. Germline V gives CDR1 LNHDA, CDR2 SQIVND (reference sequence). The CDR3 has 13 residues. V was trimmed by 8 bases and J by 4 bases, leaving 14 bases between them. In nucleotides, the CDR3 is TGTGCCAGTTGTTATACAGAATTCACTGAAGCTTTCTTT. Translation gives CASCYTEFTEAFF.